The sample holds one count of the clone carrying this T cell receptor beta chain. Its antigen is currently unknown. One junction end disagrees with the germline gene, perhaps due to a read error. The source of the sample is a study of response to subunit inactivated influenza vaccine. Study-wide findings and caveats: The authors proposed limited new T cell recruitment per seasonal influenza vaccination.

Using its own MiXCR run on the RT-PCR reads, TCRdb lists one record per CDR3 protein. The sample records roughly 180,000 distinct CDR3 sequences, about 9% being singletons. The germline CDR1 and CDR2 sequences are MGHRA and YSYEKL. The CDR3 extends over 13 amino acids. The sample here was non-naive T cells sorted from PBMCs, taken on the day of vaccination. V gene TRBV4-1 combines with J gene TRBJ2-7; TRBD1 matches 7 bases. This sequence originates from a man over 45 who received an inactivated influenza vaccine. The CDR3 nucleotides read TGTGCCAGCAGACCCCGACAGGGCTACGAGCAGTACTTC. Protein: CASRPRQGYEQYF.